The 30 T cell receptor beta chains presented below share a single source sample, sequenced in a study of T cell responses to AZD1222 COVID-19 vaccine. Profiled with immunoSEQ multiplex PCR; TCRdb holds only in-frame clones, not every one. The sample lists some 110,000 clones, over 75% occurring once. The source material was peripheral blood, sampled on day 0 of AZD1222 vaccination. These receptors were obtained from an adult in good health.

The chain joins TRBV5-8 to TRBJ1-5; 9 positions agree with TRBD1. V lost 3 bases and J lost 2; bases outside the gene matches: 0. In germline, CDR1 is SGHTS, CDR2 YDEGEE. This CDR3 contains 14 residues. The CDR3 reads CASSWTGGNQPQHF. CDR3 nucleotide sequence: TGTGCCAGCAGCTGGACAGGGGGCAATCAGCCCCAGCATTTT.

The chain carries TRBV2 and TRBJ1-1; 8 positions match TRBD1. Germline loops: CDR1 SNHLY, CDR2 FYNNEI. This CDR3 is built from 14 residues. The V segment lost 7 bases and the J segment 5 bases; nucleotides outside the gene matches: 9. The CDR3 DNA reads TGTGCCAGCAAGTCCAGGGGGCGAGGTACTGAAGCTTTCTTT. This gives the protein CASKSRGRGTEAFF.

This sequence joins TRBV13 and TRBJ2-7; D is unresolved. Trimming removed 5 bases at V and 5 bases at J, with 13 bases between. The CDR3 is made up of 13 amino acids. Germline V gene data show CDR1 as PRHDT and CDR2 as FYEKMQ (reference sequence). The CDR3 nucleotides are TGTGCCAGCAGCCCCCGCAGAGCCCACGAGCAGTACTTC. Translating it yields CASSPRRAHEQYF.

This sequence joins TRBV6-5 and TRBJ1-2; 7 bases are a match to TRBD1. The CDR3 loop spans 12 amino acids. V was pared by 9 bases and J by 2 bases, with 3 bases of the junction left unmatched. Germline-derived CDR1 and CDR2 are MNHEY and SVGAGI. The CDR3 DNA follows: TGTGCCAGTACAGGGGAAAACTATGGCTACACCTTC. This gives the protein CASTGENYGYTF.

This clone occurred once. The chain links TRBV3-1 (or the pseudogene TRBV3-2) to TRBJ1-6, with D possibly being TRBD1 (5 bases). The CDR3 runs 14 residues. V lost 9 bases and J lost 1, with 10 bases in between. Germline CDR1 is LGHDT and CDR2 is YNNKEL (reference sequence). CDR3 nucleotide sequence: TGTGCCAGTACGGGGGGTTCCTATAATTCACCCCTCCACTTT. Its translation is CASTGGSYNSPLHF.

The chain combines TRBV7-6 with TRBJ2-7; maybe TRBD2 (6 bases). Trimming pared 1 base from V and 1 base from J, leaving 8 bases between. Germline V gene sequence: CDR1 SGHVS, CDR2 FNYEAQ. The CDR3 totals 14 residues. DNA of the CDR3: TGTGCCAGCAGCTTAGGACTAGAATCCTACGAGCAGTACTTC. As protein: CASSLGLESYEQYF.

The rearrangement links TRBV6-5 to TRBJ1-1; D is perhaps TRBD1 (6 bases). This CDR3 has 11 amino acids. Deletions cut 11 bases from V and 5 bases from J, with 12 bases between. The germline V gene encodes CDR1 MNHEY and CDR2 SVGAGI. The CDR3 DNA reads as TGTGCCGCTTCAGGGGTTACTGAAGCTTTCTTT. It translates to CAASGVTEAFF.

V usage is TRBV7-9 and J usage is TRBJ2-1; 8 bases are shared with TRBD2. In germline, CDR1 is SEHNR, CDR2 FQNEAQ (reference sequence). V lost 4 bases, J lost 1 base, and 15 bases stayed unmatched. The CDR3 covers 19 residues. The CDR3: CASSSSRGGRRTSYNEQFF. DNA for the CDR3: TGTGCCAGCAGCTCCTCACGGGGGGGCCGGAGGACTTCCTACAATGAGCAGTTCTTC.

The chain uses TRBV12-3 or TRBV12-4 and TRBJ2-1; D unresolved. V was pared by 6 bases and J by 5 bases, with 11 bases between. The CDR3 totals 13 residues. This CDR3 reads CASSPGSNNEQFF. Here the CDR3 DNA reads TGTGCCAGCAGCCCCGGAAGTAACAATGAGCAGTTCTTC.

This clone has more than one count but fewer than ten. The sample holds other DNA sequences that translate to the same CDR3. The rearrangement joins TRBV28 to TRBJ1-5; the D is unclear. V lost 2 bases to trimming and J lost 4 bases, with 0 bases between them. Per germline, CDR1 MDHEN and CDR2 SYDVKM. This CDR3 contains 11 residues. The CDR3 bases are TGTGCCAGCAGTTTAAATCAGCCCCAGCATTTT. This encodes CASSLNQPQHF.

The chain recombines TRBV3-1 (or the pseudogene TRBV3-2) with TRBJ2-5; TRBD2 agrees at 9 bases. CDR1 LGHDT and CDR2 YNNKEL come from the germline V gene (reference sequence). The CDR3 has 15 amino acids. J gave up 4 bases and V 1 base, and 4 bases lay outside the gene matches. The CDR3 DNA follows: TGTGCCAGCAGCCAAGGCGGGGGGGCAGGAGAGACCCAGTACTTC. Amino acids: CASSQGGGAGETQYF.

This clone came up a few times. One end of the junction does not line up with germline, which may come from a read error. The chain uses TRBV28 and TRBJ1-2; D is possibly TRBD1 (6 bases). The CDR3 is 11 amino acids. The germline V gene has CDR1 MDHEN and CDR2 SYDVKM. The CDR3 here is CASSWAGGYTF. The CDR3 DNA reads TGTGCCAGCAGTTGGGCGGGGGGCTATACCTTC.

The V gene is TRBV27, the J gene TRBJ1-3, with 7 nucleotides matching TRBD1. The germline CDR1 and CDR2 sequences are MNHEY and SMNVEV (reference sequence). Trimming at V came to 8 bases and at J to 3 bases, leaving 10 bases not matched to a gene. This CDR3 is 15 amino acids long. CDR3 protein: CASSTDRTSGNTIYF. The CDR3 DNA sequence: TGTGCCAGCTCCACGGACAGGACAAGTGGAAACACCATATATTTT.

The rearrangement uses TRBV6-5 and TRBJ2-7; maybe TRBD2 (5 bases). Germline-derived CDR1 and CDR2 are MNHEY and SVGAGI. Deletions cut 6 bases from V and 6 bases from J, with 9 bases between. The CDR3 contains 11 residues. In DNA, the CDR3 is TGTGCCAGCAGACGTGCGGGCGAGCAGTACTTC. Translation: CASRRAGEQYF.

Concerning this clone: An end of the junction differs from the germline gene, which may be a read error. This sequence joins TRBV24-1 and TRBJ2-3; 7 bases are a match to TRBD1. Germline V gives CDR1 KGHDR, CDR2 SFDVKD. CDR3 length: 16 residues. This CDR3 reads CAASDRTGAITDTQYF. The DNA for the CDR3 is TGTGCCGCCAGTGATAGAACAGGGGCGATCACAGATACGCAGTATTTT.

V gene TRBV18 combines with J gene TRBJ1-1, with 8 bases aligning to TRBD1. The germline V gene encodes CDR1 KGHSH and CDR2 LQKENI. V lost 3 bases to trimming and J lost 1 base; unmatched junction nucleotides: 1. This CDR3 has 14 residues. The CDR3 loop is CASSPTGANTEAFF. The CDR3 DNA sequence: TGTGCCAGCTCACCGACAGGGGCGAACACTGAAGCTTTCTTT.

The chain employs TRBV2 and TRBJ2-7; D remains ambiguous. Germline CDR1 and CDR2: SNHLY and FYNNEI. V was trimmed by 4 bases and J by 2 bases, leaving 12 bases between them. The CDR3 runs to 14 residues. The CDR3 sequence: CASSVWTAAYEQYF. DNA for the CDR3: TGTGCCAGCAGTGTATGGACGGCCGCCTACGAGCAGTACTTC.

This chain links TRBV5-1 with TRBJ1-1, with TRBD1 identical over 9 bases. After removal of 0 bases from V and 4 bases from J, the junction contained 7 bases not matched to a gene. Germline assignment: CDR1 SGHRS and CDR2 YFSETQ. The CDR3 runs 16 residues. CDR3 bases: TGCGCCAGCAGCTTGGCGGGACAGGGCGGGAGCACTGAAGCTTTCTTT. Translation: CASSLAGQGGSTEAFF.

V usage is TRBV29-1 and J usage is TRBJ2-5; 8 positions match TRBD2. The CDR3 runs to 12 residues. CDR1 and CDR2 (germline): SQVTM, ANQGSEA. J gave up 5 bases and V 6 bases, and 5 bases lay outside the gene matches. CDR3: CSVARGGETQYF. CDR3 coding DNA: TGCAGCGTCGCCCGGGGGGGGGAGACCCAGTACTTC.

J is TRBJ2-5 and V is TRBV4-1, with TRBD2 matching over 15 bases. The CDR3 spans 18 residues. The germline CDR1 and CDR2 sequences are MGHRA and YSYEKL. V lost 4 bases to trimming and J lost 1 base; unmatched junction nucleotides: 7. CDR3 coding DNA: TGCGCCAGCAGCCCGACCGGGACTAGCGGGAGGATCCAAGAGACCCAGTACTTC. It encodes CASSPTGTSGRIQETQYF.

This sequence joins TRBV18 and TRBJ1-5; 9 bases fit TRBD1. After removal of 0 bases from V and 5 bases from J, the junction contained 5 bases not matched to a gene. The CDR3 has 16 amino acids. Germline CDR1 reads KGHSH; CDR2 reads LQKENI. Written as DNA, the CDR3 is TGTGCCAGCTCACCACCTCTGGACAGGGGTGATCAGCCCCAGCATTTT. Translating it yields CASSPPLDRGDQPQHF.

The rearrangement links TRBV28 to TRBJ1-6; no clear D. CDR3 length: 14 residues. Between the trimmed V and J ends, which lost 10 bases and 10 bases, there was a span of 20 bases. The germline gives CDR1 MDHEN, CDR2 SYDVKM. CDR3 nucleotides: TGTGCCACCCTGGAGGGCGCCGGTTTATCACCCCTCCACTTT. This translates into CATLEGAGLSPLHF. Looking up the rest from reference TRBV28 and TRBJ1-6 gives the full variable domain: DVKVTQSSRYLVKRTGEKVFLECVQDMDHENMFWYRQDPGLGLRLIYFSYDVKMKEKGDIPEGYSVSREKKERFSLILESASTNQTSMYLCATLEGAGLSPLHFGNGTRLTVT.

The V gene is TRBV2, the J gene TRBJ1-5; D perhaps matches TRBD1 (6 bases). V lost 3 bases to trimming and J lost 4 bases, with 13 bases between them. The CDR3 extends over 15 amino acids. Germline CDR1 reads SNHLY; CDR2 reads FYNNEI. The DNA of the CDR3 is TGTGCCAGCAGTGATCAGAGGGGACAAAATCAGCCCCAGCATTTT. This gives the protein CASSDQRGQNQPQHF.

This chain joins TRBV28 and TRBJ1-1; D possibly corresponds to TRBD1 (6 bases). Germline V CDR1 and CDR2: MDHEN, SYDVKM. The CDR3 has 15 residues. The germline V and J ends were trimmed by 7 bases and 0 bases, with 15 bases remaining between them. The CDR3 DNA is TGTGCCAGCACCCCGACAGGCCTTCTGAACACTGAAGCTTTCTTT. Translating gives CASTPTGLLNTEAFF.

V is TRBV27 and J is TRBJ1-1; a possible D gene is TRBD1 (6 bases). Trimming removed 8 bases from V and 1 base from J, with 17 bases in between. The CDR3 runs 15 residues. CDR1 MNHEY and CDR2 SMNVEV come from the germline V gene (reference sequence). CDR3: CASALGAWGNTEAFF. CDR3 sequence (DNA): TGTGCCAGCGCGCTGGGGGCTTGGGGGAACACTGAAGCTTTCTTT.

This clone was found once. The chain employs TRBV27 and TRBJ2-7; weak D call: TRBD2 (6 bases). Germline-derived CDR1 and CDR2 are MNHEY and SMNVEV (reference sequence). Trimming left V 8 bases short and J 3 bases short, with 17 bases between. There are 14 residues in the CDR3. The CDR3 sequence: CASGFAGSGYEQYF. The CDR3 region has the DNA TGTGCCAGCGGGTTCGCGGGGTCGGGCTACGAGCAGTACTTC.

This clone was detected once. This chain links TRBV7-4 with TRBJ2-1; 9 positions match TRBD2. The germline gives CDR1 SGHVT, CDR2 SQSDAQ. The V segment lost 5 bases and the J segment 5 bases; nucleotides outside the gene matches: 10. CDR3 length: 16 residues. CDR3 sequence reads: CASSIRAGGPHNEQFF. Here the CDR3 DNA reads TGTGCCAGCAGCATCCGAGCGGGGGGCCCCCACAATGAGCAGTTCTTC.

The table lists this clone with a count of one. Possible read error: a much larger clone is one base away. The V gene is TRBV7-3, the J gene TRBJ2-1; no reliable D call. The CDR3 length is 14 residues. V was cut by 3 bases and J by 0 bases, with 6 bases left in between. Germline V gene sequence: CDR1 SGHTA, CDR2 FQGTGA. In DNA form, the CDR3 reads TGTGCCAGCAGCTTTTCGAGCTCCTACAATGAGCAGTTCTTC. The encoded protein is CASSFSSSYNEQFF.

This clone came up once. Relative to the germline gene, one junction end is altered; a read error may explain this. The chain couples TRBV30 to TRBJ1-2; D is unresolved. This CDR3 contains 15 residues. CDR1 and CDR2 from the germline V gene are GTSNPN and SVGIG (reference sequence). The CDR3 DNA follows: TGTGCCGGGAGCCGAGGTCTGCGGCGTAACTATGGCTACACCTTC. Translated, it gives CAGSRGLRRNYGYTF.

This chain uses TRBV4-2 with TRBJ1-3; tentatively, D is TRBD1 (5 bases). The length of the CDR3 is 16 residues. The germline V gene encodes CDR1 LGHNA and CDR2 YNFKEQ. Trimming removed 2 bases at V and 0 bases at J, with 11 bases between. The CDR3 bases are TGTGCCAGCAGCCAAACCGGGACCAACTCTGGAAACACCATATATTTT. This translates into CASSQTGTNSGNTIYF.